These 19 T cell receptor beta chains were sequenced from one sample in a study of shared clonotypes between healthy human individuals. The method was immunoSEQ multiplex PCR; TCRdb's version includes in-frame clones alone and lacks a portion of them. Of over 2 million clones listed, about 94% are singletons. Naive CD8 cells comprised CD45RO-negative, CCR7-positively selected cells, excluding terminally differentiated effector memory CD45RA+ cells. Sample: naive CD8+ T cells sorted from blood. The receptors derive from a man between 18 and 35 years old in good health.

The rearrangement uses TRBV28 and TRBJ2-7; D perhaps matches TRBD2 (6 bases). This CDR3 region has 15 residues. V dropped 2 bases and J dropped 7 bases, with 18 bases sitting between them. Germline values: CDR1 MDHEN, CDR2 SYDVKM. CDR3 sequence: CASSLRGDWPTEQYF. For the CDR3, the DNA is TGTGCCAGCAGTTTAAGAGGGGACTGGCCTACGGAGCAGTACTTC.

A note on this clone: Other DNA sequences in this specimen translate into the identical CDR3. This chain links TRBV29-1 with TRBJ2-7; 9 bases align to TRBD1. Per the germline V gene, CDR1 is SQVTM and CDR2 is ANQGSEA. The CDR3 is 12 residues long. The CDR3 sequence: CSVGTGLYEQYF. Here the CDR3 DNA reads TGCAGTGTCGGGACAGGGCTCTACGAGCAGTACTTC.

On this clone itself: Distinct nucleotide sequences in the sample also encode this CDR3. The J gene is TRBJ2-7, the V gene TRBV7-9, with no clear D. Germline-derived CDR1 and CDR2 are SEHNR and FQNEAQ (reference sequence). CDR3 size: 13 residues. Trimming cost V 4 bases and J 0 bases, with 7 bases left between them. The CDR3 nucleotides read TGTGCCAGCAGCTCCGAGAGCTCCTACGAGCAGTACTTC. This gives the protein CASSSESSYEQYF.

The V call is TRBV6-1, the J call TRBJ1-2; D might be TRBD1 (5 bases). Germline values: CDR1 MNHNS, CDR2 SASEGT. Trimming took off 4 bases at V and 4 bases at J, with 13 bases between the two ends. The CDR3 has 14 residues. CDR3 residues: CASSAAQVAYGYTF. DNA of the CDR3: TGTGCCAGCAGTGCGGCACAGGTCGCCTATGGCTACACCTTC.

The genes are TRBV4-1 and TRBJ1-2, with 12 bases matching TRBD1. CDR1 is MGHRA, CDR2 YSYEKL, per germline. With V trimmed by 3 bases and J by 7 bases, 9 bases remained unmatched. This CDR3 is built from 16 residues. Here the CDR3 reads CASSQGPGQGALGYTF. CDR3 sequence (DNA): TGCGCCAGCAGCCAGGGCCCGGGACAGGGGGCACTTGGCTACACCTTC.

The chain has TRBV9 and TRBJ2-1; 9 bases are a match to TRBD2. The CDR3 extends over 15 amino acids. The germline V gene encodes CDR1 SGDLS and CDR2 YYNGEE. Trimming at V came to 4 bases and at J to 3 bases, leaving 5 bases not matched to a gene. CDR3 in DNA: TGTGCCAGCAGCCCCCGCGGGAGGGACTACAATGAGCAGTTCTTC. Amino acid sequence: CASSPRGRDYNEQFF. The entire variable domain, with the rest obtained from reference TRBV9 and TRBJ2-1, is as follows: DSGVTQTPKHLITATGQRVTLRCSPRSGDLSVYWYQQSLDQGLQFLIQYYNGEERAKGNILERFSAQQFPDLHSELNLSSLELGDSALYFCASSPRGRDYNEQFFGPGTRLTVL.

This sequence joins TRBV5-6 and TRBJ2-2; 13 nucleotides match TRBD2. Germline V gene data show CDR1 as SGHDT and CDR2 as YYEEEE. J gave up 4 bases and V 2 bases, and 2 bases lay outside the gene matches. The CDR3 extends over 16 amino acids. DNA for the CDR3: TGTGCCAGCAGCTTTGGACTAGCGGGAGCCACCGGGGAGCTGTTTTTT. Protein: CASSFGLAGATGELFF.

This sequence joins TRBV9 and TRBJ2-2; D perhaps matches TRBD2 (6 bases). The CDR3 runs to 15 residues. Between the trimmed V and J ends, which lost 0 bases and 7 bases, there was a span of 13 bases. Germline-derived CDR1 and CDR2 are SGDLS and YYNGEE. CDR3 sequence reads: CASSVGFGSNGELFF. The CDR3 DNA follows: TGTGCCAGCAGCGTAGGTTTCGGGAGTAACGGGGAGCTGTTTTTT.

The gene calls are TRBV19 and TRBJ1-1, with a weak D call TRBD1 (5 bases). Looked up from germline, CDR1 is LNHDA and CDR2 is SQIVND (reference sequence). Trimming took 3 bases from V and 3 from J, leaving 14 bases between them. The length of the CDR3 is 15 residues. The CDR3 nucleotides read TGTGCCAGTAGTATCCTCCCGGGGGGAGACACTGAAGCTTTCTTT. It is translated as CASSILPGGDTEAFF.

This clone has a single count. Within the sample, other DNA sequences also encode this same CDR3. The chain recombines TRBV5-6 with TRBJ2-7, with 8 positions matching TRBD2. V lost 4 bases and J lost 2; bases outside the gene matches: 2. This CDR3 has 13 residues. The germline V gene has CDR1 SGHDT and CDR2 YYEEEE. The CDR3 nucleotides are TGTGCCAGCAGCGCGGGGGGAGCCTACGAGCAGTACTTC. Translated: CASSAGGAYEQYF.

This clone was seen once. This sequence joins TRBV5-6 and TRBJ1-2; no clear D. The V and J ends lost 4 bases and 4 bases respectively, with 11 bases between them. The CDR3 spans 13 residues. Germline CDR1 and CDR2: SGHDT and YYEEEE. The CDR3 here is CASSPLGVYGYTF. The CDR3 region has the DNA TGTGCCAGCAGCCCCCTCGGGGTCTATGGCTACACCTTC.

The J gene is TRBJ1-2, the V gene TRBV29-1; no clear D gene. The CDR3 contains 11 residues. Trimming shortened V by 5 bases and J by 8 bases, and 12 bases separated the two germline ends. Germline loops: CDR1 SQVTM, CDR2 ANQGSEA. DNA for the CDR3: TGCAGCGTTTTGGCCAACGAGGGCTACACCTTC. Translated: CSVLANEGYTF.

The chain has TRBV6-1 and TRBJ2-5; D is ambiguous. The CDR3 is made up of 13 amino acids. Trimming cost V 1 base and J 4 bases, with 7 bases left between them. The germline CDR1 and CDR2 sequences are MNHNS and SASEGT. CDR3 coding DNA: TGTGCCAGCAGTGAAGGGCCGTTAGAGACCCAGTACTTC. Its protein is CASSEGPLETQYF.

The chain combines TRBV7-9 with TRBJ2-5; weak D call: TRBD2 (6 bases). The CDR3 is 15 residues long. Trimming stripped 5 bases from V and 5 bases from J, with 18 bases between. From germline, CDR1 is SEHNR and CDR2 FQNEAQ (reference sequence). CDR3 in amino acids: CASSRGGGEKETQYF. CDR3 nucleotides: TGTGCCAGCAGCCGCGGCGGAGGGGAGAAGGAGACCCAGTACTTC.

The CDR3 DNA sequence: TGTGCCAGCAGCTTAGGAGGGTACCCGAATGAGCAGTTCTTC. Protein: CASSLGGYPNEQFF. The genes are TRBV7-9 and TRBJ2-1; tentatively, D is TRBD2 (5 bases). V was cut by 1 base and J by 7 bases, with 11 bases left in between. The V gene's germline CDR1 is SEHNR and CDR2 FQNEAQ (reference sequence). The CDR3 sequence is 14 residues long.

The chain recombines TRBV14 with TRBJ2-3, with D unresolved. The CDR3 loop spans 15 amino acids. Looked up from germline, CDR1 is SGHDN and CDR2 is FVKESK. Between the trimmed V and J ends, which lost 1 base and 6 bases, there was a span of 14 bases. CDR3 loop: CASSQAIQSWDTQYF. The CDR3 nucleotides read TGTGCCAGCAGCCAAGCGATCCAATCCTGGGATACGCAGTATTTT.

The rearrangement links TRBV14 to TRBJ2-5, with 12 bases fitting TRBD2. The germline gives CDR1 SGHDN, CDR2 FVKESK. The V gene end was trimmed by 1 base and the J gene end by 3 bases; junction bases not matched to a gene: 3. The CDR3 extends over 16 amino acids. DNA of the CDR3: TGTGCCAGCAGCCAAGGGGGACTAGCGGGTAAAGAGACCCAGTACTTC. This gives the protein CASSQGGLAGKETQYF.

This clone was picked up one time. The chain is built from TRBV5-6 and TRBJ1-4; D may be TRBD1 (5 bases). Germline CDR1 SGHDT, CDR2 YYEEEE. V lost 0 bases and J 8 bases, leaving 17 bases between the germline ends. The CDR3 consists of 16 residues. The CDR3 nucleotides are TGTGCCAGCAGCTTGGGGCTCGAGGGACGAGGAGAAAAACTGTTTTTT. Translating gives CASSLGLEGRGEKLFF.

The chain combines TRBV11-2 with TRBJ2-3, with 9 bases matching TRBD2. This CDR3 spans 16 amino acids. Germline CDR1 SGHAT, CDR2 FQNNGV. The ends lost 5 bases at V and 2 bases at J; junction bases unmatched: 8. CDR3 residues: CASSVGLAGNTDTQYF. The CDR3 nucleotides read TGTGCCAGCAGCGTTGGTCTAGCGGGGAACACAGATACGCAGTATTTT.